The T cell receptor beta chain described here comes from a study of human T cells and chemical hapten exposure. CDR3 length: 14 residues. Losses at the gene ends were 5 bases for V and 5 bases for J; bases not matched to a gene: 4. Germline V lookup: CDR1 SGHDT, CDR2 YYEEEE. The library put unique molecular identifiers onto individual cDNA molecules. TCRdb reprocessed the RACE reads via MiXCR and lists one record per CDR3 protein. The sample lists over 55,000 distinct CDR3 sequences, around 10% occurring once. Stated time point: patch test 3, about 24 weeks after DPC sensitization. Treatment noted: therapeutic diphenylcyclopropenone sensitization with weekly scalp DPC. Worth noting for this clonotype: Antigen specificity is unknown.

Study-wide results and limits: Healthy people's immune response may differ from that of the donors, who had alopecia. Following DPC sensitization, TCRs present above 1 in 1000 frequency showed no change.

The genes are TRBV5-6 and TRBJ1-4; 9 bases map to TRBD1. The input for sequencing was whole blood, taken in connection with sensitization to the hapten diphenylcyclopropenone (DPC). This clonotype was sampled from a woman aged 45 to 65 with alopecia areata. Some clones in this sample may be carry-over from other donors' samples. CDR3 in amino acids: CASSFDRGNEKLFF. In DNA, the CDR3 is TGTGCCAGCAGTTTCGACAGGGGGAATGAAAAACTGTTTTTT.